The rows below give T cell receptor beta chains drawn from one sample of a study of spatial heterogeneity in lung cancer. TCRdb called the 5' RACE reads again in MiXCR, with one record for every CDR3 protein. Of around 18,000 distinct CDR3 sequences in the sample, 5% to 7% were seen once. Here the sequenced sample was lung tumor tissue, taken at surgery. The receptors derive from a female donor with early-stage non-small cell lung cancer. CDR3s include the opening cysteine and the closing phenylalanine or tryptophan. Fields, in order: V gene, D gene, CDR3 protein. A D gene is named only where the DNA matches it firmly.

v_gene: TRBV20-1
d_gene: TRBD2
CDR3aa: CSARRTSGSLQETQYF

v_gene: TRBV24-1
d_gene: NA
CDR3aa: CATSYEQYF

v_gene: TRBV9
d_gene: NA
CDR3aa: CASSVRGNQETQYF

v_gene: TRBV10-3
d_gene: NA
CDR3aa: CAITDGRSTDTQYF

v_gene: TRBV4-1
d_gene: TRBD1
CDR3aa: CASSQDRDRGTYEQYF

v_gene: TRBV5-1
d_gene: TRBD2
CDR3aa: CASSLSQLAGETQYF

v_gene: TRBV12-3/TRBV12-4
d_gene: TRBD2
CDR3aa: CASRSGTNTGELFF

v_gene: TRBV10-3
d_gene: NA
CDR3aa: CAISGGRGYEQYF

v_gene: TRBV5-1
d_gene: NA
CDR3aa: CASSSGDPTPGELFF

v_gene: TRBV30
d_gene: NA
CDR3aa: CARANEQFF

v_gene: TRBV12-3/TRBV12-4
d_gene: NA
CDR3aa: CASSLGPLEQYF

v_gene: TRBV6-5
d_gene: TRBD1
CDR3aa: CASSSPHRQGNEAFF

v_gene: TRBV11-3
d_gene: TRBD1
CDR3aa: CASSRQGGYNEQFF

v_gene: TRBV7-6
d_gene: NA
CDR3aa: CASSFPDASHTQYF

v_gene: TRBV10-3
d_gene: NA
CDR3aa: CAISELTGVSTDTQYF

v_gene: TRBV3-1
d_gene: NA
CDR3aa: CASSLGGTAYEQYF

v_gene: TRBV6-5
d_gene: NA
CDR3aa: CASSPRGSSGNTIYF

v_gene: TRBV7-6
d_gene: TRBD1
CDR3aa: CASSSPRQGVTQETQYF

v_gene: TRBV28
d_gene: NA
CDR3aa: CASSPSGRDSNQPQHF

v_gene: TRBV19
d_gene: NA
CDR3aa: CASSWEGAKDEQYF

v_gene: TRBV28
d_gene: NA
CDR3aa: CASSAPGTTSGNTIYF

v_gene: TRBV21-1
d_gene: NA
CDR3aa: CASSKSNSVNTEAFF

v_gene: TRBV29-1
d_gene: TRBD2
CDR3aa: CSVEFFSSGLYNEQFF

v_gene: TRBV5-1
d_gene: NA
CDR3aa: CASSLALTGKETQYF

v_gene: TRBV4-1
d_gene: NA
CDR3aa: CASSQGQHFAGELFF

v_gene: TRBV12-3/TRBV12-4
d_gene: NA
CDR3aa: CASSPPARGADTQYF

v_gene: TRBV6-5
d_gene: NA
CDR3aa: CASSYSKGTFREQYF

v_gene: TRBV2
d_gene: NA
CDR3aa: CASSEEMVTRDTF

v_gene: TRBV5-1
d_gene: TRBD1
CDR3aa: CASRTGAHTGELFF

v_gene: TRBV7-9
d_gene: NA
CDR3aa: CASGNTDTQYF

v_gene: TRBV27
d_gene: TRBD1
CDR3aa: CASSHGQGSEAFF

v_gene: TRBV3-1
d_gene: NA
CDR3aa: CASSEANYGYTF

v_gene: TRBV20-1
d_gene: NA
CDR3aa: CSARDMGFTEAFF

v_gene: TRBV7-9
d_gene: TRBD1
CDR3aa: CASSPTGAEGYTF

v_gene: TRBV20-1
d_gene: NA
CDR3aa: CSARAPVDFAGNTIYF

v_gene: TRBV7-2
d_gene: NA
CDR3aa: CASSLVPAGELFF

v_gene: TRBV12-5
d_gene: NA
CDR3aa: CASGTWAGRDNEQFF

v_gene: TRBV28
d_gene: TRBD1
CDR3aa: CASSLRDREETQYF

v_gene: TRBV28
d_gene: NA
CDR3aa: CASSPLGGSYNSPLHF

v_gene: TRBV20-1
d_gene: TRBD2
CDR3aa: CSAPEPLAGVHEQFF

v_gene: TRBV30
d_gene: TRBD1
CDR3aa: CAWSEDRVVVTAFF

v_gene: TRBV29-1
d_gene: NA
CDR3aa: CSAARGRYEQYF

v_gene: TRBV2
d_gene: TRBD1
CDR3aa: CASSSGDRGLETQYF

v_gene: TRBV7-7
d_gene: NA
CDR3aa: CASSLGILETQYF

v_gene: TRBV9
d_gene: NA
CDR3aa: CASSAESRRGETQYF

v_gene: TRBV10-3
d_gene: NA
CDR3aa: CAISDSNQPQHF

v_gene: TRBV7-2
d_gene: TRBD2
CDR3aa: CASSRGLASGEQYF

v_gene: TRBV7-9
d_gene: NA
CDR3aa: CASRGQSMNTEAFF

v_gene: TRBV12-3/TRBV12-4
d_gene: NA
CDR3aa: CASSFGLGSTDTQYF